This record covers a single T cell receptor beta chain. Its specificity is not known. This sample is part of a study of blood T cells in healthy people across ages. Study details: Through template switching, about one barcoded beta molecule was captured per two T cells, as measured in model experiments.

A second PCR, run for roughly 7 to 12 cycles, used a sample-barcoded 5' primer plus a J-beta primer mix. Each CDR3 protein gets one entry after TCRdb re-called the 5' RACE reads with MiXCR. The data show 550,000 to 750,000 distinct CDR3 sequences, around 20% seen once. Study results and caveats: Estimates based on one million T cells were treated as lower bounds. The unsorted PBMCs prevented any conclusive comparison of naive versus antigen-experienced cells.

The V segment lost 2 bases and the J segment 6 bases; nucleotides outside the gene matches: 8. This CDR3 is built from 15 residues. CDR1 is DFQATT, CDR2 SNEGSKA, per germline (reference sequence). This chain joins TRBV20-1 and TRBJ2-1; 9 bases are a match to TRBD2. The sample consisted of blood. The receptor was derived from a man between 65 and 85 years old in good health. CDR3 nucleotide sequence: TGCAGTGCTAGACCCTCTAGCGGGGCTGGCAATGAGCAGTTCTTC. Translation gives CSARPSSGAGNEQFF.